These 10 T cell receptor beta chains share one sample of origin, sequenced in a study of cytomegalovirus exposure and HLA in healthy donors. PCR amplification relied on 60 Vbeta primers (plus 13 Jbeta primers). The repertoire was sequenced with immunoSEQ multiplex PCR; TCRdb's copy has only in-frame clones and lacks some. The table has tens of thousands of clones, approximately 70% seen once. The sequenced material came from PBMCs. These receptors all stem from a man aged 35 to 55 in good health and CMV-seropositive.

The genes are TRBV27 and TRBJ1-2; 8 bases agree with TRBD1. The ends lost 6 bases at V and 2 bases at J; junction bases unmatched: 5. Germline-derived CDR1 and CDR2 are MNHEY and SMNVEV (reference sequence). The length of the CDR3 is 14 residues. CDR3 protein: CASRPGQANYGYTF. Here the CDR3 DNA reads TGTGCCAGCAGGCCGGGACAGGCGAACTATGGCTACACCTTC.

The chain is built from TRBV28 and TRBJ1-2; maybe TRBD1 (5 bases). Germline V gives CDR1 MDHEN, CDR2 SYDVKM. This CDR3 has 14 amino acids. V dropped 4 bases and J dropped 2 bases, with 11 bases sitting between them. The CDR3 DNA reads TGTGCCAGCAGTTATGGCAGGGCGAACTATGGCTACACCTTC. Amino acid sequence: CASSYGRANYGYTF.

The chain carries TRBV7-2 and TRBJ2-3; 8 bases map to TRBD2. The CDR3 contains 16 residues. Germline lookup yields CDR1 SGHTA and CDR2 FQGNSA. Trimming took 0 bases from V and 7 from J; bases not matched to a gene: 9. The CDR3 sequence: CASSLAGTGGRNTQYF. The CDR3 nucleotides read TGTGCCAGCAGCTTAGCCGGGACGGGGGGGCGGAATACGCAGTATTTT.

This chain connects TRBV27 to TRBJ1-6; unclear D gene. There are 15 residues in the CDR3. The germline V gene has CDR1 MNHEY and CDR2 SMNVEV (reference sequence). Trimming left V 8 bases short and J 6 bases short, with 17 bases between. CDR3 DNA: TGTGCCAGCCGTCCGCGTGACTCGGGTAATTCACCCCTCCACTTT. Its translation is CASRPRDSGNSPLHF.

With regard to this clone: A junction end diverges from the germline sequence, so it may reflect a read error. The V and J genes are TRBV10-3 and TRBJ1-6, with D possibly TRBD1 on 5 matching bases. Per the germline V gene, CDR1 is ENHRY and CDR2 is SYGVKD. The CDR3 covers 17 residues. CDR3 in amino acids: CAISEWDSPSINSPLHF. The CDR3 DNA sequence: TGTGCCATCAGTGAATGGGACTCCCCTTCAATTAATTCCCCCCTCCACTTT.

This clone showed up just a few times. The chain links TRBV7-6 to TRBJ1-6; perhaps TRBD1 as D (5 bases). The CDR3 covers 15 residues. Trimming took 4 bases from V and 0 from J, leaving 7 bases between them. Germline CDR1 reads SGHVS; CDR2 reads FNYEAQ. CDR3 residues: CASSSGGSYNSPLHF. The DNA for the CDR3 is TGTGCCAGCAGCTCCGGGGGCTCCTATAATTCACCCCTCCACTTT.

This clone was observed a handful of times. V gene TRBV7-9 combines with J gene TRBJ1-4, with 9 nucleotides matching TRBD1. The germline V gene encodes CDR1 SEHNR and CDR2 FQNEAQ (reference sequence). The CDR3 is made up of 15 amino acids. V shed 5 bases, J shed 7 bases, and the junction held 8 bases outside the gene matches. CDR3 region: CASSLPGQGSEKLFF. The CDR3 DNA reads as TGTGCCAGCAGCCTACCGGGACAGGGCAGTGAAAAACTGTTTTTT.

This clone was seen a handful of times. CDR3: CATRGQGTNYGYTF. The CDR3 bases are TGTGCCACGAGGGGACAGGGAACTAACTATGGCTACACCTTC. The rearrangement links TRBV27 to TRBJ1-2, with 9 bases that match TRBD1. After removal of 10 bases from V and 0 bases from J, the junction contained 6 bases not matched to a gene. CDR1 is MNHEY, CDR2 SMNVEV, per germline (reference sequence). CDR3 size: 14 residues.

The chain joins TRBV7-2 to TRBJ2-7, with 8 bases aligning to TRBD2. V lost 4 bases, J lost 5 bases, and 10 bases stayed unmatched. This CDR3 is 15 amino acids long. Germline CDR1 and CDR2: SGHTA and FQGNSA. The CDR3 bases are TGTGCCAGCAGCTCCTCCGGGGGGGGGCCCAACGAGCAGTACTTC. The encoded protein is CASSSSGGGPNEQYF.

The CDR3 loop reads CASSSRSTSGFTYEQYF. CDR3 DNA: TGTGCCAGCAGCTCAAGATCGACTAGCGGATTTACTTACGAGCAGTACTTC. The rearrangement links TRBV7-9 to TRBJ2-7, with 9 bases that match TRBD2. In germline, CDR1 is SEHNR, CDR2 FQNEAQ (reference sequence). CDR3 length: 17 residues. J was trimmed by 4 bases and V by 4 bases; bases with no gene match: 14.